This T cell receptor (beta chain) was retrieved from a study of blood T cell repertoires in COVID-19. For the study at large: PBMCs, B-cell-depleted T cells, or T cells were the source of the cDNA or gDNA that made up the material.

This clone has just one count. V was trimmed by 2 bases and J by 0 bases, leaving 9 bases between them. CDR1 and CDR2 (germline): SGHTS, YDEGEE. The CDR3 spans 15 residues. TCRdb's copy holds only in-frame clones and misses some; the assay was immunoSEQ multiplex PCR. This table holds tens of thousands of clones, approximately 82% found once. The rearrangement uses TRBV5-8 and TRBJ2-1; tentatively, D is TRBD2 (6 bases). The sample consisted of peripheral blood. The clonotype comes from a human donor in a cohort sampled during active COVID-19. The CDR3 sequence: CASSLSGRSYNEQFF. The DNA for the CDR3 is TGTGCCAGCAGCTTAAGCGGGCGCTCCTACAATGAGCAGTTCTTC.